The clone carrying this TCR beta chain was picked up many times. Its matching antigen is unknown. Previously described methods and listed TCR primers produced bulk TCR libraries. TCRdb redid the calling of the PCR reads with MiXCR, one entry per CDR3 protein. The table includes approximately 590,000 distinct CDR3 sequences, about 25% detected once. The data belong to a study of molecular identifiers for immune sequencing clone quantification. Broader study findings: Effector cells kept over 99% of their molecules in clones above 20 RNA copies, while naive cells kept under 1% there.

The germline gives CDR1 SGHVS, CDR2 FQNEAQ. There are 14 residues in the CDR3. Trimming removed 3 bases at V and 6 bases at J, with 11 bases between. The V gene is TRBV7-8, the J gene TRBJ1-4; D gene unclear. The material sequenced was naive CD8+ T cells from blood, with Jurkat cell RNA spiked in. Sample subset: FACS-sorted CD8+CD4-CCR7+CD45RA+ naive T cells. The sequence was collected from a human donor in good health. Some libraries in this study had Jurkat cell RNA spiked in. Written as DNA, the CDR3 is TGTGCCAGCAGCTTGGACCCGATGGATGAAAAACTGTTTTTT. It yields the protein CASSLDPMDEKLFF.